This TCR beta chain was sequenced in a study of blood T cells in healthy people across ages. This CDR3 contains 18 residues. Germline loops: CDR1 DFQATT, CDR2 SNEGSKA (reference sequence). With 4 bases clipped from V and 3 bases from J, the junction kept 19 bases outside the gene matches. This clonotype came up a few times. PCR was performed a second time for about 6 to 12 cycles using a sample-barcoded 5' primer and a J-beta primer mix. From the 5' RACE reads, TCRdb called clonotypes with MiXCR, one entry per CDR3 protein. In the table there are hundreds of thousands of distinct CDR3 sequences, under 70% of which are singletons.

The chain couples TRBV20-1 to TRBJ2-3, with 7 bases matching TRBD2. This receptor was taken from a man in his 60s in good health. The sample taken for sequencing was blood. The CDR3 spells CSAKGLPQRGSDTDTQYF. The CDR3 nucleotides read TGCAGTGCTAAGGGGTTACCTCAGCGGGGCTCAGATACAGATACGCAGTATTTT.